This TCR beta chain was recovered during a study of shared clonotypes between healthy human individuals. Across the whole study: Every donor yielded three CD4 naive, three CD4 memory, two CD8 naive and one CD8 memory plate.

Findings and caveats of the study: Larger richness was generally estimated for naive than memory subsets. Roughly 4.6% of naive CD4 clonotypes were common to several donors.

Samples underwent the assay at deep level. This table comes from immunoSEQ multiplex PCR, and its TCRdb copy is limited to in-frame clones, with some not included. The sample holds 300,000 to 350,000 clones; around 70% are singletons and the top ten take 10%. The table lists this clone with many counts. Its antigen is currently unknown. CDR3 size: 11 residues. CDR1 is SEHNR and CDR2 is FQNEAQ in the germline V gene (reference sequence). The receptor was isolated from a man aged 25-40 years in good health. The sample taken for sequencing was memory CD4+ T cells sorted from blood. Indicated subset: CD45RA-negative fraction. The rearrangement links TRBV7-9 to TRBJ1-1, with D uncertain. CDR3 loop: CAVGLGTEAFF. CDR3 sequence (DNA): TGTGCTGTTGGCTTGGGCACTGAAGCTTTCTTT.